Presented here are 2 T cell receptor beta chains from one specimen sequenced in a study of human T cells and chemical hapten exposure. Time point indicated: patch test 1, 2 weeks after DPC sensitization. The treatment was: therapeutic diphenylcyclopropenone sensitization with weekly scalp DPC. TCRdb re-analysed the RACE reads in MiXCR, keeping a single row per CDR3 protein. The repertoire holds roughly 160,000 distinct CDR3 sequences, more than 14% seen once, with about 1.8% in the top ten. The sample here was whole blood, taken in connection with sensitization to the hapten diphenylcyclopropenone (DPC). These receptors all come from a woman aged 25 to 39 with alopecia areata. Some clones in this sample may be carry-over from other donors' samples.

The rearrangement uses TRBV20-1 and TRBJ2-2, with no clear D. Germline V gene lookup returns CDR1 DFQATT and CDR2 SNEGSKA (reference sequence). Trimming took off 2 bases at V and 3 bases at J, with 4 bases between the two ends. There are 12 residues in the CDR3. The CDR3 spells CSARHYTGELFF. DNA of the CDR3: TGCAGTGCTAGACATTACACCGGGGAGCTGTTTTTT.

This clonotype was seen more than once but under ten times. The rearrangement uses TRBV6-2 or TRBV6-3 and TRBJ1-6; D might be TRBD1 (6 bases). The CDR3 totals 15 residues. CDR1 is MNHEY, CDR2 SVGEGT, per germline. Trimming removed 2 bases at V and 8 bases at J, with 13 bases between. The CDR3 coding sequence is TGTGCCAGCAGTTACGCGGACAGATTTTATTCACCCCTCCACTTT. The encoded protein is CASSYADRFYSPLHF.